The 27 T cell receptor beta chains below were found in one sample sequenced in a study of T cells in Graves' hyperthyroidism and ophthalmopathy. The CDR3 regions of TCR beta were amplified from RNA transcripts. HTBI primers were employed in a first-round RT-PCR of the TCR CDR3. One entry per CDR3 protein results from TCRdb running MiXCR on the multiplex PCR reads. The sample contains hundreds of thousands of distinct CDR3 sequences, 15% to 19% of which appear only once. The sample was blood. Receptors were obtained from a woman between 18 and 29 years old with Graves' hyperthyroidism.

This clonotype showed up just once. A much more abundant neighbour one base away suggests this may be a read error. This sequence joins TRBV6-2 or TRBV6-3 and TRBJ2-7, with D possibly being TRBD2 (5 bases). There are 16 residues in the CDR3. V lost 7 bases to trimming and J lost 7 bases, with 26 bases between them. Germline loops: CDR1 MNHEY, CDR2 SVGEGT. The DNA for the CDR3 is TGTGCCAGCACTATAGGGTTGGGGAGCTCCTACAATGAGCAGTACTTC. Its protein is CASTIGLGSSYNEQYF.

The chain couples TRBV20-1 to TRBJ2-1; D gene unclear. Germline CDR1 reads DFQATT; CDR2 reads SNEGSKA (reference sequence). V gave up 6 bases and J gave up 2 bases, with 23 bases separating them. The CDR3 runs 17 residues. The CDR3 protein is CSAPDGRRMTTYNEQFF. The CDR3 nucleotides are TGCAGTGCCCCGGACGGTAGAAGAATGACGACCTACAATGAGCAGTTCTTC.

This chain uses TRBV6-1 with TRBJ2-6, with D possibly TRBD1 on 6 matching bases. Germline V lookup: CDR1 MNHNS, CDR2 SASEGT. The CDR3 is 15 residues long. V lost 8 bases, J lost 0 bases, and 11 bases lay in between. The CDR3 DNA reads TGTGCCAGCCTGGGGGCCAGCTCTGGGGCCAACGTCCTGACTTTC. Its protein product is CASLGASSGANVLTF.

This clonotype was detected only a few times. This chain uses TRBV28 with TRBJ2-1; unclear D gene. The CDR3 is 16 residues long. From germline, CDR1 is MDHEN and CDR2 SYDVKM. Trimming stripped 3 bases from V and 6 bases from J, with 18 bases between. The CDR3 nucleotides are TGTGCCAGCAGTTTTTATTACAGAATCACCGGCAATGAGCAGTTCTTC. Translated: CASSFYYRITGNEQFF. The full variable domain, completed using reference TRBV28 and TRBJ2-1, is DVKVTQSSRYLVKRTGEKVFLECVQDMDHENMFWYRQDPGLGLRLIYFSYDVKMKEKGDIPEGYSVSREKKERFSLILESASTNQTSMYLCASSFYYRITGNEQFFGPGTRLTVL.

There are many counts of this clonotype. V is TRBV20-1 and J is TRBJ2-1; TRBD2 agrees at 7 bases. The junction had 14 bases not matched to a gene; V was cut back by 6 bases and J by 9 bases. CDR1 and CDR2 (germline): DFQATT, SNEGSKA (reference sequence). This CDR3 comprises 14 residues. The CDR3 coding sequence is TGCAGTGCCACCAGGCTTGACGGGACTACTGAGCAGTTCTTC. It encodes CSATRLDGTTEQFF.

The table lists this clonotype with many counts. The V call is TRBV7-2, the J call TRBJ1-6, with a tentative D call TRBD1 (6 bases). Germline V CDR1 and CDR2: SGHTA, FQGNSA. The length of the CDR3 is 15 residues. Trimming cost V 2 bases and J 9 bases, with 14 bases left between them. CDR3: CASSLNQGKISPLHF. CDR3 nucleotides: TGTGCCAGCAGCTTAAATCAGGGGAAAATTTCACCCCTCCACTTT.

This clonotype was seen a few times. The chain employs TRBV19 and TRBJ1-5; D is uncertain. Trimming removed 7 bases from V and 0 bases from J, with 10 bases in between. The germline V gene has CDR1 LNHDA and CDR2 SQIVND (reference sequence). The CDR3 is made up of 14 amino acids. The CDR3 spells CASNRFFSNQPQHF. The CDR3 region has the DNA TGTGCCAGTAATCGCTTCTTTAGCAATCAGCCCCAGCATTTT. The full variable domain, with the rest looked up from reference TRBV19 and TRBJ1-5, is DGGITQSPKYLFRKEGQNVTLSCEQNLNHDAMYWYRQDPGQGLRLIYYSQIVNDFQKGDIAEGYSVSREKKESFPLTVTSAQKNPTAFYLCASNRFFSNQPQHFGDGTRLSIL.

This clonotype was recorded many times. The chain combines TRBV13 with TRBJ1-1; D gene uncertain. The V gene's germline CDR1 is PRHDT and CDR2 FYEKMQ (reference sequence). This CDR3 spans 11 amino acids. V was shortened by 1 base and J by 8 bases, with 5 bases between the two germline ends. The CDR3 is CASSLDQEAFF. The CDR3 coding sequence is TGTGCCAGCAGCTTAGATCAAGAAGCTTTCTTT.

This clonotype was seen a few times. The chain recombines TRBV7-2 with TRBJ2-1; D possibly corresponds to TRBD1 (5 bases). V was pared by 1 base and J by 1 base, with 11 bases between. CDR3 length equals 16 residues. Germline CDR1 reads SGHTA; CDR2 reads FQGNSA. CDR3 loop: CASSLVGRASYNEQFF. CDR3 in DNA: TGTGCCAGCAGCTTAGTGGGCAGGGCATCCTACAATGAGCAGTTCTTC.

This clonotype has a count of ten or more. The genes are TRBV7-6 and TRBJ2-7; D call uncertain. The CDR3 consists of 15 residues. Trimming stripped 5 bases from V and 4 bases from J, with 18 bases between. CDR1 SGHVS and CDR2 FNYEAQ come from the germline V gene. CDR3 nucleotide sequence: TGTGCCAGCAGCCCGAGAGACCCACCTAGTTACGAGCAGTACTTC. Translating gives CASSPRDPPSYEQYF.

The chain couples TRBV9 to TRBJ1-2, with TRBD1 as a possible D gene (5 bases). Germline values: CDR1 SGDLS, CDR2 YYNGEE. The CDR3 is made up of 15 amino acids. Trimming removed 2 bases at V and 6 bases at J, with 17 bases between. The CDR3: CASSVRGAAFDGYTF. In nucleotides, the CDR3 is TGTGCCAGCAGCGTTAGAGGGGCAGCCTTCGATGGCTACACCTTC.

This clonotype was detected many times. The chain is built from TRBV29-1 and TRBJ1-2, with D possibly TRBD1 on 6 matching bases. The CDR3 runs to 13 residues. Trimming took off 1 base at V and 3 bases at J, with 9 bases between the two ends. Germline CDR1 SQVTM, CDR2 ANQGSEA. The CDR3 bases are TGCAGCGTTGAAGGAGGGACACACTATGGCTACACCTTC. It specifies CSVEGGTHYGYTF.

The sample holds many counts of this clonotype. V and J are TRBV11-2 and TRBJ2-1; 13 bases are a match to TRBD2. Germline-derived CDR1 and CDR2 are SGHAT and FQNNGV. V lost 5 bases, J lost 7 bases, and 8 bases stayed unmatched. This CDR3 has 16 amino acids. The CDR3 coding sequence is TGTGCCAGCAGCCCACTAGCGGGAGGGGGGAGGAATGAGCAGTTCTTC. Its translation is CASSPLAGGGRNEQFF.

Ten or more counts support this clonotype. This chain uses TRBV28 with TRBJ1-5; no clear D. Trimming pared 2 bases from V and 3 bases from J, leaving 8 bases between. The CDR3 sequence is 14 residues long. Per germline, CDR1 MDHEN and CDR2 SYDVKM. The CDR3 loop is CASSLGRPNQPQHF. CDR3 nucleotide sequence: TGTGCCAGCAGTTTAGGGCGGCCCAATCAGCCCCAGCATTTT.

The V call is TRBV13, the J call TRBJ2-1, with D perhaps TRBD2 (6 bases). The CDR3 loop spans 16 amino acids. Germline loops: CDR1 PRHDT, CDR2 FYEKMQ (reference sequence). The ends were cut back, 4 bases at V and 8 bases at J, with 21 bases in the middle. CDR3: CASSSRSDGSGDEQFF. In DNA form, the CDR3 reads TGTGCCAGCAGCTCCCGTTCCGACGGGAGTGGCGATGAGCAGTTCTTC.

There are a few counts of this clonotype. One end of the junction fails to match germline, which may point to a read error. The chain employs TRBV9 and TRBJ2-4, with D tentatively TRBD2 (5 bases). Germline-derived CDR1 and CDR2 are SGDLS and YYNGEE. CDR3 length: 16 residues. The CDR3 loop reads CASSHHPREAQNIQYF. CDR3 nucleotides: TGTGCCAGCAGCCACCATCCCCGGGAAGCCCAAAACATTCAGTACTTC.

This clonotype was seen a handful of times. The V gene is TRBV20-1, the J gene TRBJ1-5; D is perhaps TRBD1 (5 bases). Trimming left V 2 bases short and J 3 bases short, with 14 bases between. This CDR3 is built from 15 residues. The germline V gene has CDR1 DFQATT and CDR2 SNEGSKA (reference sequence). The CDR3 DNA sequence: TGCAGTGCTAGAATGGGGCTAGATTTCAATCAGCCCCAGCATTTT. It translates to CSARMGLDFNQPQHF.

In this sample, this clonotype turned up a few times. This could be a read error, since a much larger clone is one nucleotide away. The V gene is TRBV6-1, the J gene TRBJ1-5, with D hard to call. The CDR3 spans 15 residues. Germline CDR1 reads MNHNS; CDR2 reads SASEGT. The V end lost 0 bases, the J end lost 0 bases, and 6 bases lay between the germline ends. CDR3 loop: CASSEAGISNQPQHF. The CDR3 nucleotides are TGTGCCAGCAGTGAAGCGGGGATTAGCAATCAGCCCCAGCATTTT.

This clonotype was seen many times. This chain connects TRBV6-1 to TRBJ2-7; TRBD2 is a possible D gene (6 bases). Germline lookup yields CDR1 MNHNS and CDR2 SASEGT. This CDR3 is built from 15 residues. Trimming cost V 5 bases and J 4 bases, with 18 bases left between them. The CDR3 DNA is TGTGCCAGCAGTTACGGGGCGGGGCCCCTGTACGAGCAGTACTTC. Encoded protein: CASSYGAGPLYEQYF.

This clonotype was seen ten or more times. The J gene is TRBJ1-2, the V gene TRBV7-9; no definite D call. The CDR3 runs to 13 residues. The ends were cut back, 3 bases at V and 7 bases at J, with 12 bases in the middle. Germline V CDR1 and CDR2: SEHNR, FQNEAQ (reference sequence). CDR3 sequence: CASSFNPAAGYTF. In nucleotides, the CDR3 is TGTGCCAGCAGCTTTAACCCGGCAGCTGGCTACACCTTC. The variable domain in full, with the rest retrieved from reference TRBV7-9 and TRBJ1-2, is DTGVSQNPRHKITKRGQNVTFRCDPISEHNRLYWYRQTLGQGPEFLTYFQNEAQLEKSRLLSDRFSAERPKGSFSTLEIQRTEQGDSAMYLCASSFNPAAGYTFGSGTRLTVV.

This clonotype appeared many times. V is TRBV28 and J is TRBJ2-5; TRBD2 matches at 9 bases. J gave up 5 bases and V 3 bases, and 10 bases lay outside the gene matches. CDR1 is MDHEN and CDR2 is SYDVKM in the germline V gene. The CDR3 has 16 residues. The CDR3 here is CASSFLQVAGVETQYF. The DNA for the CDR3 is TGTGCCAGCAGTTTCCTCCAGGTAGCGGGAGTCGAGACCCAGTACTTC.

In this sample, this clonotype turned up a few times. The V gene is TRBV7-2, the J gene TRBJ1-5; no definite D call. CDR3 size: 15 residues. V lost 1 base, J lost 3 bases, and 10 bases lay in between. Germline V CDR1 and CDR2: SGHTA, FQGNSA. The CDR3 nucleotides read TGTGCCAGCAGCTTAGAAGGCCTATACAATCAGCCCCAGCATTTT. It codes for CASSLEGLYNQPQHF.

The V and J genes are TRBV29-1 and TRBJ2-5; D call uncertain. Trimming removed 5 bases from V and 2 bases from J, with 12 bases in between. This CDR3 spans 13 amino acids. Germline loops: CDR1 SQVTM, CDR2 ANQGSEA. This CDR3 is CSVYGSGQETQYF. CDR3 DNA: TGCAGCGTTTACGGGTCAGGTCAAGAGACCCAGTACTTC.

Ten or more counts support this clonotype. This chain connects TRBV7-8 to TRBJ2-2; tentative D call: TRBD1 (6 bases). CDR1 is SGHVS and CDR2 is FQNEAQ in the germline V gene. The ends were cut back, 1 base at V and 7 bases at J, with 7 bases in the middle. This CDR3 comprises 13 residues. The chain's CDR3 is CASSLDRVGELFF. The CDR3 DNA reads TGTGCCAGCAGCTTAGACAGGGTCGGGGAGCTGTTTTTT.

This clonotype has ten or more counts. V and J are TRBV28 and TRBJ2-7, with 8 bases aligning to TRBD2. There are 12 residues in the CDR3. Germline lookup yields CDR1 MDHEN and CDR2 SYDVKM. V was pared by 7 bases and J by 4 bases, with 3 bases of the junction left unmatched. The CDR3 protein is CASTAGVYEQYF. The DNA of the CDR3 is TGTGCCAGCACAGCGGGAGTTTACGAGCAGTACTTC.

This chain links TRBV7-2 with TRBJ2-3, with a weak D call TRBD2 (6 bases). The CDR3 sequence is 13 residues long. The germline gives CDR1 SGHTA, CDR2 FQGNSA. Trimming stripped 5 bases from V and 5 bases from J, with 11 bases between. As DNA, the CDR3 is TGTGCCAGCAGCCCCGGACTATTAGATACGCAGTATTTT. Translated, it gives CASSPGLLDTQYF.

This clonotype was picked up many times. The J gene is TRBJ1-4, the V gene TRBV28; D perhaps matches TRBD1 (5 bases). The CDR3 contains 11 residues. V was cut by 2 bases and J by 12 bases, with 7 bases left in between. Per the germline V gene, CDR1 is MDHEN and CDR2 is SYDVKM. The DNA for the CDR3 is TGTGCCAGCAGTTTAGTGGGGGAACTGTTTTTT. Its protein is CASSLVGELFF.